This T cell receptor beta chain derives from a study of cytotoxic CD8 clonotypes in ibrutinib-treated CLL. Across the study: The patient breakdown showed roughly 10 relapsed/refractory and around 16 treatment-naive cases, with under 18 IGHV unmutated.

CDR3 length: 14 residues. The ends were cut back, 5 bases at V and 0 bases at J, with 11 bases in the middle. CDR1 and CDR2 (germline): MDHEN, SYDVKM. Assay used: immunoSEQ multiplex PCR; TCRdb lists only in-frame clones, some missing. Counted here are roughly 180,000 clones, about 84% occurring once; the ten biggest clones make up roughly 4.5%. Whole-study results and caveats: Baseline levels of clonality went above those of age-matched healthy donors and moved with circulating CD8+ T-cell counts. Whereas clonality rose at ibrutinib response, it declined toward baseline at progression.

In regard to this clone: The antigen remains unidentified.

This chain uses TRBV28 with TRBJ2-7; D possibly corresponds to TRBD1 (6 bases). The material was PBMCs, obtained after 24 months of ibrutinib treatment. The receptor comes from a human donor with chronic lymphocytic leukemia. The CDR3, as DNA: TGTGCCAGCAGTATTACAGGGAGCTCCTACGAGCAGTACTTC. It codes for CASSITGSSYEQYF.